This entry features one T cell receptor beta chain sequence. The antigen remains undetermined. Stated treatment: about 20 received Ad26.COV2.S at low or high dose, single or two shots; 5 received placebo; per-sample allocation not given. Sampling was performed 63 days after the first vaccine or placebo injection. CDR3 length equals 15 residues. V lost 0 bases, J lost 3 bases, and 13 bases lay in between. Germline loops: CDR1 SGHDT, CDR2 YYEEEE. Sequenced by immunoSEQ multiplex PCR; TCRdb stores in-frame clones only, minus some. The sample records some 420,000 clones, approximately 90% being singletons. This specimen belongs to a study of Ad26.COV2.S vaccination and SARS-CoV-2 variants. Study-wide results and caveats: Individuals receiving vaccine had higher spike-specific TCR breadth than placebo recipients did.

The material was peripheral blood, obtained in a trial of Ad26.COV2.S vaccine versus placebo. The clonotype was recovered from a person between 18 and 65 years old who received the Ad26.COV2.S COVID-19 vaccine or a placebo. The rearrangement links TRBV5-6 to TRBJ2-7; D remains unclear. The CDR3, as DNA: TGTGCCAGCAGCTTGGGCCCCAGATATAACTACGAGCAGTACTTC. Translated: CASSLGPRYNYEQYF.